The clone carrying this TCR beta chain was counted a few times. Antigen specificity is unknown. This entry is derived from a study of vaccination and CD4 T cells after COVID-19. V shed 0 bases, J shed 8 bases, and the junction held 12 bases outside the gene matches. This CDR3 is 17 amino acids long. Germline values: CDR1 ENHRY, CDR2 SYGVKD. As to treatment: approximately nine-day PBMC culture with coronavirus spike peptide pools or control peptides (ViraFEST assay). The culture of about 2 million PBMCs per well included 8 to 10 IU/ml IL-2 and around 10 ug/ml peptide pools. Cultured CD4+ T cell DNA underwent sequencing with the Oncomine TCR Beta short-read assay. Using its own MiXCR run on the PCR reads, TCRdb lists one record per CDR3 protein. This table holds approximately 15,000 distinct CDR3 sequences, around 53% found once.

The receptor was derived from a human donor who had recovered from COVID-19. The rearrangement joins TRBV10-3 to TRBJ1-5, with TRBD1 identical over 8 bases. Sequenced: CD4+ T cells from blood, cultured in vitro. The CDR3 loop reads CAISESTPGGPLEPQHF. Here the CDR3 DNA reads TGTGCCATCAGTGAGTCGACTCCAGGGGGCCCGTTAGAGCCCCAGCATTTT.